The clone carrying this TCR beta chain was recorded at least ten times. The antigen is unknown. CDR1 SGHKS and CDR2 YYEKEE come from the germline V gene (reference sequence). V was trimmed by 3 bases and J by 0 bases, leaving 8 bases between them. The CDR3 contains 14 residues. Researchers attached unique molecular identifiers to individual cDNA molecules. Each CDR3 protein is one row after TCRdb ran MiXCR on the 5' RACE reads. The sample records 25,000 to 30,000 distinct CDR3 sequences, 4.5% to 5.5% being singletons. These data are taken from a study of early T cells in non-severe SARS-CoV-2 infection. Study as a whole: Unsorted whole-blood RNA was sequenced in bulk, leaving chains unpaired. Study-wide findings and caveats: Anti-spike CD8 specificities were favored by VDJdb matching, whose results missed private and CD4 specificities.

The specimen sequenced was whole blood. The V gene is TRBV5-5, the J gene TRBJ2-3; possibly TRBD2 for D (5 bases). The sequence derives from an adult who was a healthcare worker with PCR-confirmed SARS-CoV-2 infection or an uninfected control (not recorded which). The CDR3 reads CASSSGYSTDTQYF. In DNA form, the CDR3 reads TGTGCCAGCAGCTCGGGATATAGCACAGATACGCAGTATTTT.